One sample yielded the 4 T cell receptor beta chains listed below, sequenced in a study of CD8 T cells in ankylosing spondylitis. TCRdb re-analysed the 5' RACE reads in MiXCR, keeping a single row per CDR3 protein. The table includes over 30,000 distinct CDR3 sequences, 9.5% to 12% detected once. Sequencing was carried out using synovial fluid, either unsorted or a sorted T cell fraction (not recorded which). Receptors originate from a male donor with ankylosing spondylitis.

Many counts were recorded for this clonotype. The chain couples TRBV29-1 to TRBJ1-4; D is uncertain. CDR1 is SQVTM and CDR2 is ANQGSEA in the germline V gene. Trimming stripped 4 bases from V and 8 bases from J, with 11 bases between. The CDR3 spans 12 residues. The CDR3 sequence: CSVGLGREKLFF. CDR3 DNA: TGCAGCGTTGGGTTAGGACGGGAAAAACTGTTTTTT.

The CDR3, as DNA: TGCAGTGCTAGAGGGCCGCGGGGGGAAGGTCAGCCCCAGCATTTT. It is translated as CSARGPRGEGQPQHF. The gene calls are TRBV20-1 and TRBJ1-5; D possibly corresponds to TRBD1 (5 bases). Germline V gene data show CDR1 as DFQATT and CDR2 as SNEGSKA (reference sequence). The CDR3 length is 15 residues. Between the trimmed V and J ends, which lost 1 base and 6 bases, there was a span of 16 bases.

This chain joins TRBV5-1 and TRBJ1-4; TRBD1 agrees at 7 bases. Germline-derived CDR1 and CDR2 are SGHRS and YFSETQ. V gave up 5 bases and J gave up 8 bases; unmatched junction bases: 9. CDR3 length: 14 residues. CDR3 coding DNA: TGCGCCAGCAGTACCGAGGGGGCGCGCGAAAAACTGTTTTTT. Amino acids: CASSTEGAREKLFF.

This chain connects TRBV6-1 to TRBJ2-7, with a tentative D call TRBD2 (7 bases). Looked up from germline, CDR1 is MNHNS and CDR2 is SASEGT. This CDR3 region has 14 residues. Trimming stripped 4 bases from V and 4 bases from J, with 14 bases between. The CDR3 sequence is CASSAKGGGYEQYF. The CDR3 DNA reads as TGTGCCAGCAGTGCCAAAGGGGGAGGGTACGAGCAGTACTTC.